Below, 27 T cell receptor beta chains from the same sample are listed, as sequenced in a study of response to subunit inactivated influenza vaccine (dated by TCRdb to 2017 to 2018). To prepare the library, RT-PCR was applied. TCRdb shows the sequencer as Illumina HiSeq 2500. TCRdb reanalyzed the raw reads on its own, using fastp at Q25 for trimming and MiXCR for clone calling, and kept in-frame beta chains. Each entry merges the rows of one CDR3 protein and shows their most common DNA and genes. Counted in this sample were roughly 700,000 distinct CDR3 sequences; 11% to 15% of them appeared once. In total, the top ten clones hold roughly 6.4% of the sample. The sequencing here drew on PBMCs from blood, taken around 14 days before vaccination. The receptors derive from a man aged 50 or older who received an inactivated influenza vaccine. Donor details come from another sample of the same person, matched by shared clones.

The rearrangement links TRBV5-1 to TRBJ2-2; TRBD1 might be the D (5 bases). CDR3 length: 15 residues. Trimming pared 2 bases from V and 2 bases from J, leaving 10 bases between. Germline CDR1 SGHRS, CDR2 YFSETQ. CDR3 amino acids: CASSLKTDNTGELFF. In DNA form, the CDR3 reads TGCGCCAGCAGCTTAAAGACAGACAACACCGGGGAGCTGTTTTTT. The full variable domain, its missing parts supplied by reference TRBV5-1 and TRBJ2-2, is KAGVTQTPRYLIKTRGQQVTLSCSPISGHRSVSWYQQTPGQGLQFLFEYFSETQRNKGNFPGRFSGRQFSNSRSEMNVSTLELGDSALYLCASSLKTDNTGELFFGEGSRLTVL.

This clonotype was found a few times. V is TRBV7-9 and J is TRBJ2-7; perhaps D is TRBD1 or TRBD2 (7 bases each). Germline V lookup: CDR1 SEHNR, CDR2 FQNEAQ (reference sequence). V was cut by 8 bases and J by 6 bases, with 23 bases left in between. This CDR3 has 15 residues. For the CDR3, the DNA is TGTGCCAGCGGGTCCAGGGGGGGGCTAAGCTCCGAGCAGTACTTC. This codes for CASGSRGGLSSEQYF.

This clonotype was observed a few times. The CDR3 coding sequence is TGTGCCAGCAGTTTAACTAGCGGGGGGAAGGGGTTTGAGACCCAGTACTTC. This gives the protein CASSLTSGGKGFETQYF. The gene calls are TRBV28 and TRBJ2-5, with TRBD2 matching 12 bases. From germline, CDR1 is MDHEN and CDR2 SYDVKM. The CDR3 runs 17 residues. With V trimmed by 2 bases and J by 5 bases, 9 bases remained unmatched.

The chain is built from TRBV5-1 and TRBJ2-7; 9 bases line up with TRBD2. The CDR3 totals 14 residues. Germline V CDR1 and CDR2: SGHRS, YFSETQ. Losses at the gene ends were 3 bases for V and 0 bases for J; bases not matched to a gene: 1. The CDR3 protein is CASSSSGISYEQYF. The DNA for the CDR3 is TGCGCCAGCAGCTCTAGCGGGATCTCCTACGAGCAGTACTTC.

This clonotype showed up many times. The V and J genes are TRBV5-6 and TRBJ1-1, with 7 bases identical to TRBD1. Looked up from germline, CDR1 is SGHDT and CDR2 is YYEEEE. The CDR3 sequence is 16 residues long. V was pared by 4 bases and J by 1 base, with 10 bases of the junction left unmatched. This chain's CDR3 is CASSPVTGSKNTEAFF. The CDR3 DNA sequence: TGTGCCAGCAGCCCGGTGACAGGGTCCAAGAACACTGAAGCTTTCTTT.

The V call is TRBV4-3, the J call TRBJ2-1; no reliable D call. CDR3 size: 16 residues. Germline CDR1 LGHNA, CDR2 YSLEER. V was clipped by 1 base and J by 5 bases, with 15 bases between them. CDR3: CASSQAVMPRHNEQFF. CDR3 DNA sequence: TGCGCCAGCAGCCAAGCGGTGATGCCGCGACACAATGAGCAGTTCTTC.

This chain connects TRBV2 to TRBJ1-1; tentatively, D is TRBD1 (5 bases). CDR3 length: 12 amino acids. The V and J ends lost 3 bases and 8 bases respectively, with 10 bases between them. The V gene's germline CDR1 is SNHLY and CDR2 FYNNEI. In nucleotides, the CDR3 is TGTGCCAGCAGTGATGGGGGTGGGGAAGCTTTCTTT. Translation gives CASSDGGGEAFF. The variable domain in full, with the rest retrieved from reference TRBV2 and TRBJ1-1, is EPEVTQTPSHQVTQMGQEVILRCVPISNHLYFYWYRQILGQKVEFLVSFYNNEISEKSEIFDDQFSVERPDGSNFTLKIRSTKLEDSAMYFCASSDGGGEAFFGQGTRLTVV.

The chain couples TRBV7-2 to TRBJ2-7; a weak D match, TRBD1 (7 bases). CDR3 length: 18 amino acids. V was pared by 0 bases and J by 0 bases, with 18 bases between. In germline, CDR1 is SGHTA, CDR2 FQGNSA. This CDR3 is CASSLAGGDSTFSYEQYF. The CDR3 DNA is TGTGCCAGCAGCTTAGCCGGAGGGGACAGTACCTTCTCCTACGAGCAGTACTTC.

The chain employs TRBV4-2 and TRBJ2-1, with 8 bases lining up with TRBD1. Trimming removed 8 bases from V and 12 bases from J; junction bases left unmatched: 12. Germline V CDR1 and CDR2: LGHNA, YNFKEQ. This CDR3 region has 13 residues. The CDR3 sequence is CASASEVGTGQFF. CDR3 coding DNA: TGTGCCAGCGCCTCTGAGGTGGGGACAGGGCAGTTCTTC.

This clonotype was found many times. This chain uses TRBV7-9 with TRBJ2-3; D not resolved. There are 12 residues in the CDR3. The germline V gene encodes CDR1 SEHNR and CDR2 FQNEAQ (reference sequence). The V end lost 5 bases, the J end lost 2 bases, and 5 bases lay between the germline ends. The CDR3 DNA reads as TGTGCCAGCAGCATGATCACAGATACGCAGTATTTT. Translated, it gives CASSMITDTQYF.

This clonotype was detected only a few times. The DNA of the CDR3 is TGTGCCAGCAGTTGGGCGGAGCCCACCGGGGAGCTGTTTTTT. Translating it yields CASSWAEPTGELFF. The chain links TRBV9 to TRBJ2-2; no firm D call. CDR3 length: 14 residues. With 5 bases removed from V and 4 bases from J, the gap between germline ends came to 12 bases. Germline CDR1 is SGDLS and CDR2 is YYNGEE.

The CDR3 protein is CATSRGREYTQPQHF. CDR3 nucleotide sequence: TGTGCCACCAGTCGTGGCAGGGAGTATACTCAGCCCCAGCATTTT. V gene TRBV15 combines with J gene TRBJ1-5, with D maybe TRBD1 (5 bases). Germline CDR1 reads LNHNV; CDR2 reads YYDKDF (reference sequence). The CDR3 contains 15 residues. Deletions cut 6 bases from V and 6 bases from J, with 18 bases between.

This clonotype was found a few times. The chain recombines TRBV12-3 or TRBV12-4 with TRBJ1-5, with 9 positions matching TRBD1. V dropped 1 base and J dropped 3; count of bases not matched to a gene: 1. The CDR3 has 15 amino acids. The CDR3 region has the DNA TGTGCCAGCAGTTTAGGGACAGGGGCCAATCAGCCCCAGCATTTT. It specifies CASSLGTGANQPQHF.

In its sample, this clonotype was seen many times. The chain recombines TRBV20-1 with TRBJ1-5; TRBD1 matches at 10 bases. The CDR3 runs 16 residues. With 3 bases clipped from V and 6 bases from J, the junction kept 11 bases outside the gene matches. Germline values: CDR1 DFQATT, CDR2 SNEGSKA (reference sequence). The CDR3 DNA follows: TGCAGTGCTAGGGTCGAGACAGGGGGCCGGAGTCAGCCCCAGCATTTT. It encodes CSARVETGGRSQPQHF.

This clonotype was picked up many times. This chain uses TRBV5-1 with TRBJ2-1, with D possibly being TRBD1 or TRBD2 (5 bases each). The V end was cut by 1 base, the J end by 3 bases, with 11 bases between. From germline, CDR1 is SGHRS and CDR2 YFSETQ. The CDR3 extends over 15 amino acids. Here the CDR3 reads CASSLFSGGYNEQFF. Here the CDR3 DNA reads TGCGCCAGCAGCTTGTTCTCTGGGGGCTACAATGAGCAGTTCTTC.

This clonotype came up a few times. The V gene is TRBV20-1, the J gene TRBJ1-1, with unresolved D. Deletions cut 1 base from V and 2 bases from J, with 11 bases between. Germline loops: CDR1 DFQATT, CDR2 SNEGSKA (reference sequence). CDR3 length: 14 residues. The chain's CDR3 is CSARGGQPNTEAFF. CDR3 coding DNA: TGCAGTGCTAGAGGTGGCCAGCCAAACACTGAAGCTTTCTTT.

The V gene is TRBV20-1, the J gene TRBJ2-7; perhaps TRBD2 as D (7 bases). This CDR3 contains 14 residues. Germline CDR1 DFQATT, CDR2 SNEGSKA (reference sequence). V lost 6 bases, J lost 6 bases, and 21 bases lay in between. CDR3: CSAIRSAGAGEQYF. CDR3 nucleotides: TGCAGTGCGATCAGGTCGGCGGGGGCAGGCGAGCAGTACTTC.

This clonotype turned up a few times. The chain has TRBV12-3 or TRBV12-4 and TRBJ2-1; TRBD2 matches 8 bases. Trimming took 4 bases from V and 4 from J; bases not matched to a gene: 6. CDR3 length: 15 residues. The CDR3 here is CASSSPGGLYNEQFF. The CDR3 DNA follows: TGTGCCAGCAGTTCCCCGGGGGGGTTGTACAATGAGCAGTTCTTC.

This clonotype has at least ten counts. The chain links TRBV28 to TRBJ2-3, with 10 bases matching TRBD1. V was clipped by 2 bases and J by 1 base; unmatched bases: 3. CDR1 and CDR2 (germline): MDHEN, SYDVKM. CDR3 length equals 16 residues. The CDR3 sequence is CASSLTGTGGTDTQYF. The CDR3 region has the DNA TGTGCCAGCAGTTTAACCGGGACAGGGGGCACAGATACGCAGTATTTT.

This clonotype has more than one count but fewer than ten. The chain links TRBV30 to TRBJ1-5; D call uncertain. This CDR3 region has 15 residues. The V end lost 1 base, the J end lost 2 bases, and 12 bases lay between the germline ends. Germline lookup yields CDR1 GTSNPN and CDR2 SVGIG (reference sequence). CDR3 DNA: TGTGCCTGGAGTGAGTACAGTGGCGGCAATCAGCCCCAGCATTTT. It translates to CAWSEYSGGNQPQHF.

This clonotype was seen a few times. The chain couples TRBV29-1 to TRBJ2-3; tentative D call: TRBD2 (6 bases). This CDR3 comprises 13 residues. Trimming pared 7 bases from V and 4 bases from J, leaving 15 bases between. CDR1 and CDR2 (germline): SQVTM, ANQGSEA. As DNA, the CDR3 is TGCAGCGATCCACCGGGAGCCCCAGATACGCAGTATTTT. This gives the protein CSDPPGAPDTQYF.

The chain couples TRBV9 to TRBJ2-2, with a tentative D call TRBD2 (6 bases). Trimming removed 4 bases at V and 6 bases at J, with 19 bases between. Germline-derived CDR1 and CDR2 are SGDLS and YYNGEE. The CDR3 loop spans 16 amino acids. As DNA, the CDR3 is TGTGCCAGCAGCCACCGAGGGGACTTCCCCCCCGGGGAGCTGTTTTTT. Its protein is CASSHRGDFPPGELFF. The full variable domain, in which reference TRBV9 and TRBJ2-2 provide the parts outside the CDR3, is DSGVTQTPKHLITATGQRVTLRCSPRSGDLSVYWYQQSLDQGLQFLIQYYNGEERAKGNILERFSAQQFPDLHSELNLSSLELGDSALYFCASSHRGDFPPGELFFGEGSRLTVL.

The rearrangement uses TRBV27 and TRBJ2-2, with D tentatively TRBD1 (6 bases). CDR3 length equals 17 residues. Germline lookup yields CDR1 MNHEY and CDR2 SMNVEV (reference sequence). Between the trimmed V and J ends, which lost 2 bases and 1 base, there was a span of 14 bases. The chain's CDR3 is CASSLLTARGNTGELFF. The CDR3 nucleotides read TGTGCCAGCAGTTTACTTACGGCCAGGGGGAACACCGGGGAGCTGTTTTTT.

This clonotype was observed a few times. The chain combines TRBV12-3 or TRBV12-4 with TRBJ2-1; 10 nucleotides match TRBD2. The CDR3 sequence is 15 residues long. J was trimmed by 5 bases and V by 5 bases; bases with no gene match: 6. The CDR3 loop reads CASSAGLAANNEQFF. The CDR3 coding sequence is TGTGCCAGCAGTGCCGGACTAGCGGCGAACAATGAGCAGTTCTTC.

In this sample, this clonotype turned up a few times. J is TRBJ2-1 and V is TRBV6-1, with 11 positions matching TRBD2. Trimming cost V 5 bases and J 6 bases; bases outside gene matches: 3. From germline, CDR1 is MNHNS and CDR2 SASEGT. The CDR3 contains 14 residues. CDR3 bases: TGTGCCAGCAGTACCGGGACTAGCGGCAATGAGCAGTTCTTC. It codes for CASSTGTSGNEQFF.

Comments on this clonotype: Germline is not matched at one junction end, which may reflect a read error. This chain joins TRBV6-1 and TRBJ2-2, with 9 bases matching TRBD2. Germline loops: CDR1 MNHNS, CDR2 SASEGT. The CDR3 length is 15 residues. The CDR3 sequence: CASTHGTSYTGGLFF. CDR3 nucleotides: TGTGCCAGCACCCACGGGACTAGCTACACCGGGGGGCTGTTTTTT.

The rearrangement links TRBV4-3 to TRBJ2-5; 7 bases are a match to TRBD2. The germline gives CDR1 LGHNA, CDR2 YSLEER. The CDR3 spans 15 residues. Unmatched junction bases numbered 6, after V lost 0 bases and J lost 5 bases. CDR3 sequence: CASSQDLTGGETQYF. Written as DNA, the CDR3 is TGCGCCAGCAGCCAAGATCTTACCGGGGGGGAGACCCAGTACTTC.